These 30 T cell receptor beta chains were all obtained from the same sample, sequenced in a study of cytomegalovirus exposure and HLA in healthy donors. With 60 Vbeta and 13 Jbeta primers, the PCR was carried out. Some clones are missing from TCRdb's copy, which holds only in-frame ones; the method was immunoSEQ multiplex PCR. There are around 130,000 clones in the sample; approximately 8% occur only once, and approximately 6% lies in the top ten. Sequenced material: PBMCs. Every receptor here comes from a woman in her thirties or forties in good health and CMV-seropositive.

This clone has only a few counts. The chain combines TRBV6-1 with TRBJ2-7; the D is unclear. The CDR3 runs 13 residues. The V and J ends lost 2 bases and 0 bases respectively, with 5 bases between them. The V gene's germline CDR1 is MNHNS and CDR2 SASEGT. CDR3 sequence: CASSENSSYEQYF. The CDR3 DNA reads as TGTGCCAGCAGTGAAAACAGCTCCTACGAGCAGTACTTC.

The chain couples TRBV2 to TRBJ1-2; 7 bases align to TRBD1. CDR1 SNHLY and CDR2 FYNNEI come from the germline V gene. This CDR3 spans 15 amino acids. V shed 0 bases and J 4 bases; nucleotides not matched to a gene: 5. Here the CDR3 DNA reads TGTGCCAGCAGTGAAGCGAGAGAGGGGGCCTATGGCTACACCTTC. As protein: CASSEAREGAYGYTF.

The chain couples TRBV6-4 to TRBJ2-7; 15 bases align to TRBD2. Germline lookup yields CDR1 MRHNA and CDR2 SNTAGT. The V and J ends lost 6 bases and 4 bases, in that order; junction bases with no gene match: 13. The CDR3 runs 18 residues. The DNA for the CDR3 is TGTGCCAGCAGCCCCCAACCCGGACTAGCGGGGGGGCGGTACGAGCAGTACTTC. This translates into CASSPQPGLAGGRYEQYF.

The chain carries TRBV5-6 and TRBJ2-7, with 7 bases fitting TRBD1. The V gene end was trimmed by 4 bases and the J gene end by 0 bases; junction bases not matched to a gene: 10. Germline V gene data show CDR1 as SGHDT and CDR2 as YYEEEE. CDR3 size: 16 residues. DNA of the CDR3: TGTGCCAGCAGCCAGTACGGACAGGCGCCCTCCTACGAGCAGTACTTC. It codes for CASSQYGQAPSYEQYF.

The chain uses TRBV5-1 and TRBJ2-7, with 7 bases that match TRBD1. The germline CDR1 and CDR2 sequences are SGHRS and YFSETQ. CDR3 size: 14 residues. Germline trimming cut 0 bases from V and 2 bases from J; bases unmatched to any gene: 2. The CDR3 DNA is TGCGCCAGCAGCTTGGTGGACAGGACCTACGAGCAGTACTTC. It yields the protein CASSLVDRTYEQYF.

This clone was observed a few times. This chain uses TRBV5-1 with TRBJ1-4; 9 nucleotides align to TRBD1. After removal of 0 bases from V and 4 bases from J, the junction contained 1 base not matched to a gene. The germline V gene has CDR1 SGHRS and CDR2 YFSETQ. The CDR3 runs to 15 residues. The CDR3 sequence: CASSLGGQGNEKLFF. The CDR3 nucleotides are TGCGCCAGCAGCTTGGGGGGACAGGGTAATGAAAAACTGTTTTTT.

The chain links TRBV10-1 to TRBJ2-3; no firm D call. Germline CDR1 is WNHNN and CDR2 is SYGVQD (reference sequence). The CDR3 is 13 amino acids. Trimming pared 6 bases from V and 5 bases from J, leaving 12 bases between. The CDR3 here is CASSPRVEDTQYF. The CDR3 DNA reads TGCGCCAGCAGCCCCCGGGTGGAAGATACGCAGTATTTT.

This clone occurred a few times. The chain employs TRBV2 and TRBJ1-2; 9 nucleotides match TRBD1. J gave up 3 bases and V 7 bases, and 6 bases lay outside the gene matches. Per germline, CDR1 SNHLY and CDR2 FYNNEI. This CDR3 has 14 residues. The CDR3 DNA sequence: TGTGCCAGCACTGTCGACAGGGGGGACTATGGCTACACCTTC. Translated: CASTVDRGDYGYTF.

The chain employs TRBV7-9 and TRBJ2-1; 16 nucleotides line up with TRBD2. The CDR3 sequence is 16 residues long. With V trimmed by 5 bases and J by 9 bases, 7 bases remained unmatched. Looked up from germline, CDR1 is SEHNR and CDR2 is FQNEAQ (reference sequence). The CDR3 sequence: CASSRGTSGGAVEQFF. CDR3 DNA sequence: TGTGCCAGCAGCCGAGGGACTAGCGGGGGGGCAGTTGAGCAGTTCTTC.

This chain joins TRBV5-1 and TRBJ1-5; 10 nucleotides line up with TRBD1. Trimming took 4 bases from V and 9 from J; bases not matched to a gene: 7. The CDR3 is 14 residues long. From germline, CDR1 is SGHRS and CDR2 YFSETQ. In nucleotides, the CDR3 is TGCGCCAGCAGCATTGGACAGGGGGGTTGGCCCCAGCATTTT. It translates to CASSIGQGGWPQHF. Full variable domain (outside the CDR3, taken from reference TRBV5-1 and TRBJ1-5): KAGVTQTPRYLIKTRGQQVTLSCSPISGHRSVSWYQQTPGQGLQFLFEYFSETQRNKGNFPGRFSGRQFSNSRSEMNVSTLELGDSALYLCASSIGQGGWPQHFGDGTRLSIL.

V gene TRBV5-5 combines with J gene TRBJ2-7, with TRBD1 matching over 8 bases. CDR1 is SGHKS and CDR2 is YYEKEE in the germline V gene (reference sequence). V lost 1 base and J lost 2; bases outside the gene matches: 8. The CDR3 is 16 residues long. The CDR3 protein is CASSLWARGPPYEQYF. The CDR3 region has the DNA TGTGCCAGCAGCTTGTGGGCCAGGGGGCCCCCCTACGAGCAGTACTTC. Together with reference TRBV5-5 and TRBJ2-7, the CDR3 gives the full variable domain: DAGVTQSPTHLIKTRGQQVTLRCSPISGHKSVSWYQQVLGQGPQFIFQYYEKEERGRGNFPDRFSARQFPNYSSELNVNALLLGDSALYLCASSLWARGPPYEQYFGPGTRLTVT.

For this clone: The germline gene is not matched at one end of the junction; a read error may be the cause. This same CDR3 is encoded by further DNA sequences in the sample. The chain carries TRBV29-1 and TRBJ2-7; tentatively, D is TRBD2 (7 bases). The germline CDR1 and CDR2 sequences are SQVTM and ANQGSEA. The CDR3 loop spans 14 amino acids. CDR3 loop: CSVEDSRGGYEQYF. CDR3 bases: TGCAGCGTTGAAGATTCCAGGGGAGGGTACGAGCAATACTTC.

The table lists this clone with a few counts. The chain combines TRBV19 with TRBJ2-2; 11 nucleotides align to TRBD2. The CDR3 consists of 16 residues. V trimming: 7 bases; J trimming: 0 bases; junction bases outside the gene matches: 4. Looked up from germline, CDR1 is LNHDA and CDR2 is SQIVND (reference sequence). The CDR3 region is CASKASGGTNTGELFF. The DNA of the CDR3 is TGTGCCAGTAAGGCTAGCGGGGGGACGAACACCGGGGAGCTGTTTTTT.

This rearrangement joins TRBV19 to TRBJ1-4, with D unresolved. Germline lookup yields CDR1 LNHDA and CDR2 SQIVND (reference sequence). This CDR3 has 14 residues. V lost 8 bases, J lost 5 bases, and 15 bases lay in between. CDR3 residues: CASEVTILNEKLFF. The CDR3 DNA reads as TGTGCCAGTGAGGTGACGATTTTGAATGAAAAACTGTTTTTT. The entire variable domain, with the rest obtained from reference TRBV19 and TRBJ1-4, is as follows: DGGITQSPKYLFRKEGQNVTLSCEQNLNHDAMYWYRQDPGQGLRLIYYSQIVNDFQKGDIAEGYSVSREKKESFPLTVTSAQKNPTAFYLCASEVTILNEKLFFGSGTQLSVL.

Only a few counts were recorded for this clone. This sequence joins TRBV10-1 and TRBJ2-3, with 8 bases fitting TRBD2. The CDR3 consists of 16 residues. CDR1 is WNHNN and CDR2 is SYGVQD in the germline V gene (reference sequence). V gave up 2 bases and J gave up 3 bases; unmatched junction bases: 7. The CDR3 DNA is TGCGCCAGCAGTGAGGCGGCCGGCGGGGGGACAGATACGCAGTATTTT. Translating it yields CASSEAAGGGTDTQYF.

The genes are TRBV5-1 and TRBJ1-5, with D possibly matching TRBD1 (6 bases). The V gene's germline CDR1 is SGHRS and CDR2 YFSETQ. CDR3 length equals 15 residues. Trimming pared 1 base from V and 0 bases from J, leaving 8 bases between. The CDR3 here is CASSLTGYSNQPQHF. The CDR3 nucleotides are TGCGCCAGCAGCTTGACAGGGTATAGCAATCAGCCCCAGCATTTT.

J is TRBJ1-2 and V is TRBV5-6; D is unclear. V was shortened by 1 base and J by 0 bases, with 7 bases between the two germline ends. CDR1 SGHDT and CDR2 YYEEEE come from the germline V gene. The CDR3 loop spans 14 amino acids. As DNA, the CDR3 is TGTGCCAGCAGCTTGATTCAAACTAACTATGGCTACACCTTC. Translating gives CASSLIQTNYGYTF.

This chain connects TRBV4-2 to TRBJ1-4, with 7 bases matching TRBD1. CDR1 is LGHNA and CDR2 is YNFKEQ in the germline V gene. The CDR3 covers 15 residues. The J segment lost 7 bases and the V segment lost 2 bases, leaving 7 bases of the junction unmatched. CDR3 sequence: CASSQKQGKGEKLFF. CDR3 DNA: TGTGCCAGCAGCCAAAAACAGGGGAAGGGTGAAAAACTGTTTTTT.

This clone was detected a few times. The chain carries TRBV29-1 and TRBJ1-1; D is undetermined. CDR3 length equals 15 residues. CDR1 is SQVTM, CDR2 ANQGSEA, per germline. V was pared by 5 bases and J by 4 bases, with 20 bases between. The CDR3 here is CSVSPPPGQLTEAFF. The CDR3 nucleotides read TGCAGCGTTTCTCCACCTCCGGGTCAGCTCACTGAAGCTTTCTTT.

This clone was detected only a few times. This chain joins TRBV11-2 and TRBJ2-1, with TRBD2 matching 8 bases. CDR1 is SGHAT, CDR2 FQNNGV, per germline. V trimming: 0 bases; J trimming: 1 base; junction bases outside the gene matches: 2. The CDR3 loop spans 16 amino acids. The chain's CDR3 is CASSLDAGGSYNEQFF. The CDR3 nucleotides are TGTGCCAGCAGCTTAGATGCGGGGGGATCCTACAATGAGCAGTTCTTC.

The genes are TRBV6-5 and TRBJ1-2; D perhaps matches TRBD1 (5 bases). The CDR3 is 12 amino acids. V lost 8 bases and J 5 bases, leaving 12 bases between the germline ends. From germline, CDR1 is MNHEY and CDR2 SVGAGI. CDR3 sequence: CASRAPGYGYTF. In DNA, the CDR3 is TGTGCCAGCCGAGCTCCAGGGTATGGCTACACCTTC.

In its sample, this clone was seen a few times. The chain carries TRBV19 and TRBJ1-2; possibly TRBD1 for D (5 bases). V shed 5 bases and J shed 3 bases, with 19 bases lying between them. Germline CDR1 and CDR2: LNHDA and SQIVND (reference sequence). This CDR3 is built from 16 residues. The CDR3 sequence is CASSSTFGGEDYGYTF. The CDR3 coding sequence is TGTGCCAGTAGTTCAACTTTTGGGGGGGAGGACTATGGCTACACCTTC.

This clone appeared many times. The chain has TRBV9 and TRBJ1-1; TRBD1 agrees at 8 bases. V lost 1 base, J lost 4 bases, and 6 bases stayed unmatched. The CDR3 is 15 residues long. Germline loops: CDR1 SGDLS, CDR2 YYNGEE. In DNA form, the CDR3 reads TGTGCCAGCAGCGTATCCACAGGGGGGGGCACTGAAGCTTTCTTT. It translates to CASSVSTGGGTEAFF.

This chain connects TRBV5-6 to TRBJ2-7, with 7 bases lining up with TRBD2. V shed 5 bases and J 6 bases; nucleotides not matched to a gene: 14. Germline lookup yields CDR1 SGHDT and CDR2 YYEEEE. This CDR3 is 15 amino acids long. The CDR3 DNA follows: TGTGCCAGCAGTCGGGGGGATCCCTCGTTGAGCGAGCAGTACTTC. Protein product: CASSRGDPSLSEQYF.

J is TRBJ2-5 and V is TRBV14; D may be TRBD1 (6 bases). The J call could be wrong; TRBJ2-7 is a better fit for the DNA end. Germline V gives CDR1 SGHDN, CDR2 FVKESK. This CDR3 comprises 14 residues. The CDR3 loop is CASSQRGFPYEQYF. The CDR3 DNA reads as TGTGCCAGCAGCCAGAGGGGGTTTCCCTACGAGCAGTACTTC.

CDR3 region: CASSLMGGARETQYF. The CDR3 region has the DNA TGTGCCAGCAGCTTGATGGGGGGGGCACGGGAGACCCAGTACTTC. This sequence joins TRBV5-6 and TRBJ2-5, with a tentative D call TRBD2 (7 bases). Germline CDR1 is SGHDT and CDR2 is YYEEEE. The CDR3 extends over 15 amino acids. V was cut by 1 base and J by 5 bases, with 15 bases left in between.

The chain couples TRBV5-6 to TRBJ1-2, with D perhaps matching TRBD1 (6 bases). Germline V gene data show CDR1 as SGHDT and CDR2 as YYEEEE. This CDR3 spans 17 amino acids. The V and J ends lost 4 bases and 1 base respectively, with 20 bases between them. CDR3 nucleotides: TGTGCCAGCAGCCGAGAACTTGACAGGTTCGTTAACTATGGCTACACCTTC. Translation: CASSRELDRFVNYGYTF.

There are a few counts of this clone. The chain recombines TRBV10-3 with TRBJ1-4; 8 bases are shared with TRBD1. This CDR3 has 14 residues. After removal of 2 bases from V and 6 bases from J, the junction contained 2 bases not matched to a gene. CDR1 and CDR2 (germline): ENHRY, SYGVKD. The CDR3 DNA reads TGTGCCATCAGTGAGCCGACAGGGGATGAAAAACTGTTTTTT. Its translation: CAISEPTGDEKLFF.

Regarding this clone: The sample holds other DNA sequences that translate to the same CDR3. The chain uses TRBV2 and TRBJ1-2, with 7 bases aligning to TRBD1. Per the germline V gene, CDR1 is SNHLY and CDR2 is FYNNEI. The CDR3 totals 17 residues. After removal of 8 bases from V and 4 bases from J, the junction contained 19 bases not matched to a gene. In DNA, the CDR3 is TGTGCCAGCCAGGGGTTTCGACAGGGCGGCGCGAGCTATGGCTACACCTTC. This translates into CASQGFRQGGASYGYTF.

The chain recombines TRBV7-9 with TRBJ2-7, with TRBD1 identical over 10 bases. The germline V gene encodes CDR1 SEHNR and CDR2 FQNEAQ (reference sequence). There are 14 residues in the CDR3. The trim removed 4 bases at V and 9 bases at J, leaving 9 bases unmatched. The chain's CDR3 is CASSSRDRGFAQYF. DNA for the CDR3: TGTGCCAGCAGCTCCAGGGACAGGGGCTTTGCGCAGTACTTC.